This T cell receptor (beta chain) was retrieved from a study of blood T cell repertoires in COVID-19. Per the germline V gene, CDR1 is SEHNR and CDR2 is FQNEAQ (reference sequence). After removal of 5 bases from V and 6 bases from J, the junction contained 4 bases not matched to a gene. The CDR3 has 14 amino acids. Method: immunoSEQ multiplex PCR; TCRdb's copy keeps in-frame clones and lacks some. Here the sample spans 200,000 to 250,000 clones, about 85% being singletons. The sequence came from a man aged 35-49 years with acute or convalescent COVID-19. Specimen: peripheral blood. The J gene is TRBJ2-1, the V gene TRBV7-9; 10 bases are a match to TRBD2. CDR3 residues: CASSLGTSVNEQFF. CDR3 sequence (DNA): TGTGCCAGCAGCCTAGGGACTAGCGTCAATGAGCAGTTCTTC.